This T cell receptor (beta chain) was documented in a study of cytomegalovirus exposure and HLA in healthy donors. Study-wide context: Early released data had about 85 million unique TCRs, all coming from HLA-typed donors.

All donors participated as healthy donors of bone marrow. Study-level findings and limits: Across donors, presence/absence analyses took sequencing depth to be roughly uniform. A later analysis reported that several of the most significant clusters appeared to be linked to common viral pathogens, among them Epstein-Barr virus.

From germline, CDR1 is KGHSH and CDR2 LQKENI. V gave up 1 base and J gave up 3 bases; unmatched junction bases: 0. This CDR3 is built from 14 residues. Of note for this clone: The antigen remains undetermined.

The PCR employed 60 Vbeta primers together with 13 Jbeta primers. Sequenced by immunoSEQ multiplex PCR; TCRdb stores in-frame clones only, minus some. The sample has approximately 170,000 clones, 81% seen once. The rearrangement links TRBV18 to TRBJ2-7; the match to TRBD2 covers 10 bases. This sequence was found in a middle-aged man in good health and CMV-seropositive. The sample comprised PBMCs. The CDR3 coding sequence is TGTGCCAGCTCACCACGGACTAGCGGCTACGAGCAGTACTTC. The encoded protein is CASSPRTSGYEQYF.